Listed below are T cell receptor beta chains from one sample, sequenced in a study of cytomegalovirus exposure and HLA in healthy donors. Clones were read by immunoSEQ multiplex PCR, and TCRdb kept only the in-frame ones, dropping some. The sample lists some 130,000 clones, 80% occurring once. Material for sequencing was PBMCs. All receptors come from a young man in good health and CMV-seronegative. The CDR3 runs from the conserved cysteine through the conserved F or W. Only part of the rows carry a size: once, few, many, or a class if the clone is expanded.

cdr3_aa v_call clone_size j_call
CASRAGVGTYNEQFF TRBV19 few TRBJ2-1
CAISDPPQVSSYEQYF TRBV10-3 NA TRBJ2-7
CASSLQGISTGNTIYF TRBV5-1 NA TRBJ1-3
CASSSETGEEKLFF TRBV11-2 NA TRBJ1-4
CASTRGGTGAEQYF TRBV19 NA TRBJ2-7
CASRLPLTSGRPDTQYF TRBV7-9 NA TRBJ2-3
CASSLDLGGIYNEQFF TRBV11-2 NA TRBJ2-1
CASSQVQGDYGYTF TRBV4-1 NA TRBJ1-2
CASSLLTVQVEQYF TRBV7-2 NA TRBJ2-7
CASSSRQDLTGKLFF TRBV5-1 NA TRBJ2-2
CASRMGGINTGELFF TRBV6-5 once TRBJ2-2
CASRTGTGGTEAFF TRBV5-1 NA TRBJ1-1
CASSLGTSGSLATGELFF TRBV19 NA TRBJ2-2
CASSTPGLAGGPYYNEQFF TRBV19 NA TRBJ2-1
CATSRDGGGETQYF TRBV15 NA TRBJ2-5
CAWSAGINSPLHF TRBV30 NA TRBJ1-6
CASSGQGADTQYF TRBV7-8 NA TRBJ2-3
CAWSDVAGGTGELFF TRBV30 NA TRBJ2-2
CAQNLDTYNSPLHF TRBV30 NA TRBJ1-6
CASRPPGSSYEQYF TRBV6-5 NA NA
CASSLGTVYEQYF TRBV11-3 NA TRBJ2-7
CSVGSGERVNEQYF TRBV29-1 NA TRBJ2-7
CASSPPSGTGWYEQYF TRBV18 NA TRBJ2-7
CASSILGDSNQPQHF TRBV19 NA TRBJ1-5
CASRDSSAYGYTF TRBV19 NA TRBJ1-2
CASSSFPTGSTNEKLFF TRBV28 once TRBJ1-4
CASSLWGEGTEAFF TRBV6-1 few TRBJ1-1
CASSSRLVISTDTQYF TRBV11-3 NA TRBJ2-3
CSVDDRDGYPF TRBV29-1 NA TRBJ1-2
CASSPREAPVRGADEQFF TRBV18 NA TRBJ2-1
CASSLRFGGREMTEAFF TRBV7-9 NA TRBJ1-1
CSVEVTGAQDYGYPF TRBV29-1 NA TRBJ1-2
CASSSGTSGYEQYF TRBV7-8 NA TRBJ2-7
CASRTAGGNNEQFF TRBV19 NA TRBJ2-1
CASSFTENQPQNF TRBV7-9 NA TRBJ1-5
CASSEGGAYEQYF TRBV5-1 NA TRBJ2-7
CASSSGLTYEQYF TRBV5-6 NA NA
CASSVQGRGETQYF TRBV9 NA TRBJ2-5
CATSREGGRVKNTIYF TRBV15 NA TRBJ1-3
CASSGSGEQFF TRBV9 NA TRBJ2-1
CASTPAAGTETQYF TRBV6-5 once TRBJ2-5
CASSRGGSGTDTQYF TRBV6-5 NA TRBJ2-3
CASSQGQFSNQPQHF TRBV4-3 NA TRBJ1-5
CASSLGQTNEKLFF TRBV28 once TRBJ1-4
CASSYGRTGAHTEAFF TRBV6-5 few TRBJ1-1
CASSESGDTQYF TRBV7-2 NA TRBJ2-3
CAWSVGLPRTEAFF TRBV30 once TRBJ1-1
CASSRKQGASDTQYF TRBV7-3 NA TRBJ2-3
CSAGRTGNTEAFF TRBV29-1 NA TRBJ1-1
CASSTNNGGKETQYF TRBV7-7 NA TRBJ2-5
CASSPPRDRGTYSEQYF TRBV7-9 NA TRBJ2-7
CASSPDRVPEQYF TRBV11-2 NA TRBJ2-7
CASSLNNNSGTSGRPGELFF TRBV28 NA TRBJ2-2
CAWTSSSDYGYPF TRBV30 NA TRBJ1-2
CASSYRDSYGYPF TRBV7-7 NA TRBJ1-2